The 16 T cell receptor beta chains below come from one sample, sequenced in a study of cytomegalovirus exposure and HLA in healthy donors. In the PCR, 60 Vbeta and 13 Jbeta primers were used. Here immunoSEQ multiplex PCR was the method, and the copy in TCRdb shows in-frame clones only, minus some. The table for this sample gives 65,000 to 95,000 clones. Sequenced: PBMCs. These receptors all come from a man aged 25 to 40 in good health and CMV-seronegative.

The chain joins TRBV7-2 to TRBJ2-7; D is possibly TRBD1 (5 bases). Germline V gene sequence: CDR1 SGHTA, CDR2 FQGNSA. The CDR3 totals 13 residues. Trimming shortened V by 1 base and J by 5 bases, and 9 bases separated the two germline ends. CDR3 protein: CASSLGTSHEQYF. The CDR3 nucleotides read TGTGCCAGCAGCTTAGGGACATCCCACGAGCAGTACTTC.

CDR3 amino acids: CASSQVFSQGPIREADTQYF. The CDR3 bases are TGCGCCAGCAGCCAAGTTTTTTCTCAGGGGCCCATCAGAGAGGCAGATACGCAGTATTTT. This sequence joins TRBV4-1 and TRBJ2-3; a possible D gene is TRBD1 (6 bases). The V gene's germline CDR1 is MGHRA and CDR2 YSYEKL. The V end was cut by 1 base, the J end by 4 bases, with 27 bases between. This CDR3 has 20 amino acids.

The chain has TRBV9 and TRBJ2-3; 10 positions match TRBD2. This CDR3 spans 16 amino acids. V trimming: 0 bases; J trimming: 1 base; junction bases outside the gene matches: 2. In germline, CDR1 is SGDLS, CDR2 YYNGEE. The DNA of the CDR3 is TGTGCCAGCAGCGTAGAAGGACTAGCGGGCACAGATACGCAGTATTTT. It is translated as CASSVEGLAGTDTQYF.

The chain joins TRBV11-3 to TRBJ2-7; 11 bases match TRBD2. CDR3 size: 15 residues. J lost 4 bases, V lost 2 bases, and 4 bases had no gene match. Per germline, CDR1 SGHNT and CDR2 YENEEA. CDR3 sequence: CASSLTSGGLYEQYF. The DNA for the CDR3 is TGTGCCAGCAGCTTAACTAGCGGGGGCCTATACGAGCAGTACTTC. The variable domain in full, completed from reference TRBV11-3 and TRBJ2-7, reads EAGVVQSPRYKIIEKKQPVAFWCNPISGHNTLYWYLQNLGQGPELLIRYENEEAVDDSQLPKDRFSAERLKGVDSTLKIQPAELGDSAVYLCASSLTSGGLYEQYFGPGTRLTVT.

CDR3 loop: CASSRTGVNEKLFF. CDR3 nucleotides: TGCGCCAGCAGCCGGACAGGAGTGAATGAAAAACTGTTTTTT. This chain joins TRBV4-1 and TRBJ1-4, with 7 bases matching TRBD1. The germline V gene encodes CDR1 MGHRA and CDR2 YSYEKL. V shed 4 bases, J shed 5 bases, and the junction held 4 bases outside the gene matches. The CDR3 runs 14 residues.

The rearrangement links TRBV10-3 to TRBJ2-3; 11 nucleotides match TRBD2. The CDR3 sequence is 15 residues long. Germline V gene lookup returns CDR1 ENHRY and CDR2 SYGVKD. The ends lost 5 bases at V and 2 bases at J; junction bases unmatched: 3. CDR3 coding DNA: TGTGCCATCAGTACTAGCGGGGGAAACACAGATACGCAGTATTTT. This translates into CAISTSGGNTDTQYF.

The V gene is TRBV28, the J gene TRBJ2-5; perhaps TRBD2 as D (6 bases). The CDR3 is 15 amino acids. V dropped 8 bases and J dropped 3 bases, with 19 bases sitting between them. The V gene's germline CDR1 is MDHEN and CDR2 SYDVKM. CDR3 sequence (DNA): TGTGCCAGCGCGGATGGGCAGGGAGGTAAAGAGACCCAGTACTTC. It translates to CASADGQGGKETQYF.

As regards this clone: The sample holds other DNA sequences that translate to the same CDR3. V usage is TRBV5-6 and J usage is TRBJ1-5, with TRBD1 matching over 7 bases. The ends lost 0 bases at V and 5 bases at J; junction bases unmatched: 2. The CDR3 extends over 14 amino acids. CDR1 and CDR2 (germline): SGHDT, YYEEEE. CDR3 in amino acids: CASSLAGGDQPQHF. DNA of the CDR3: TGTGCCAGCAGCTTGGCAGGGGGTGATCAGCCCCAGCATTTT.

The V and J genes are TRBV5-1 and TRBJ2-5; TRBD1 agrees at 7 bases. The CDR3 loop spans 14 amino acids. Trimming took 4 bases from V and 1 from J; bases not matched to a gene: 4. Germline-derived CDR1 and CDR2 are SGHRS and YFSETQ. The CDR3 region is CASSTGQVQETQYF. The CDR3 DNA reads as TGCGCCAGCAGCACCGGACAGGTCCAAGAGACCCAGTACTTC.

The V gene is TRBV30, the J gene TRBJ1-5; 9 bases match TRBD1. Germline CDR1 is GTSNPN and CDR2 is SVGIG (reference sequence). This CDR3 contains 13 residues. V trimming: 3 bases; J trimming: 7 bases; junction bases outside the gene matches: 4. The chain's CDR3 is CAWSLTGGQPQHF. In DNA form, the CDR3 reads TGTGCCTGGAGCCTAACAGGGGGCCAGCCCCAGCATTTT.

V gene TRBV7-2 combines with J gene TRBJ1-2; D is unclear. The CDR3 loop spans 15 amino acids. In germline, CDR1 is SGHTA, CDR2 FQGNSA. V was cut by 0 bases and J by 3 bases, with 11 bases left in between. CDR3 bases: TGTGCCAGCAGCTTAGCGTGGACGGACTACTATGGCTACACCTTC. It is translated as CASSLAWTDYYGYTF.

The chain links TRBV18 to TRBJ2-7, with TRBD1 identical over 10 bases. The CDR3 spans 16 residues. The V segment lost 3 bases and the J segment 5 bases; nucleotides outside the gene matches: 10. The germline CDR1 and CDR2 sequences are KGHSH and LQKENI. As DNA, the CDR3 is TGTGCCAGCTCACCTATAACCGGGACAGGGGTTCACGAGCAGTACTTC. It translates to CASSPITGTGVHEQYF.

V usage is TRBV6-1 and J usage is TRBJ1-2, with D perhaps TRBD1 (5 bases). Germline values: CDR1 MNHNS, CDR2 SASEGT. The CDR3 contains 13 residues. Trimming shortened V by 6 bases and J by 8 bases, and 16 bases separated the two germline ends. The CDR3 is CASRDTSYGGYTF. CDR3 in DNA: TGTGCCAGCAGGGACACTTCGTACGGCGGCTACACCTTC.

The chain joins TRBV30 to TRBJ2-7; 7 bases align to TRBD2. The CDR3 spans 11 residues. The V segment lost 1 base and the J segment 7 bases; nucleotides outside the gene matches: 1. The germline V gene encodes CDR1 GTSNPN and CDR2 SVGIG (reference sequence). CDR3 sequence reads: CAWSAAGEQYF. As DNA, the CDR3 is TGTGCCTGGAGTGCAGCGGGGGAGCAGTACTTC.

The J gene is TRBJ2-7, the V gene TRBV19; D call uncertain. This CDR3 is built from 15 residues. V lost 3 bases, J lost 1 base, and 13 bases lay in between. Germline assignment: CDR1 LNHDA and CDR2 SQIVND (reference sequence). Written as DNA, the CDR3 is TGTGCCAGTAGTATCTCGCCAGGTACATCCTACGAGCAGTACTTC. This codes for CASSISPGTSYEQYF.

The J gene is TRBJ2-5, the V gene TRBV10-3; 9 bases align to TRBD2. The CDR3 covers 17 residues. Trimming cost V 2 bases and J 1 base; bases outside gene matches: 8. Looked up from germline, CDR1 is ENHRY and CDR2 is SYGVKD. CDR3 nucleotide sequence: TGTGCCATCAGTGAGCTCCCCCCAGCGGGGGGCCAAGAGACCCAGTACTTC. Translated, it gives CAISELPPAGGQETQYF.